Listed here are 28 T cell receptor beta chains from one sample, sequenced in a study of persistence of HIV-infected CD4 T cells. An overlapping HIV-1 Gag peptide pool stimulated these cells at about 0.9 ug/peptide/mL. CD40L-negative CD69-negative CD45RO-high memory CD4+ T cells were sorted as populations depleted of antigen-responding cells. The libraries were made with immunoSEQ version 4 in survey mode. TCRdb's copy holds only in-frame clones and misses some; the assay was immunoSEQ multiplex PCR. The top ten clones hold about 1.8% of a sample with 64,000 or so clones, about 77% of them seen once. These TCRs' antigens remain unknown. The material sequenced was CD4+ T cells sorted from PBMCs after 18-hour stimulation, taken from a patient who received antiretroviral therapy. The receptor source for this set is an adult man with HIV who was CMV-seropositive.

The genes are TRBV7-9 and TRBJ1-2, with 7 positions matching TRBD1. Germline V CDR1 and CDR2: SEHNR, FQNEAQ (reference sequence). The length of the CDR3 is 15 residues. J gave up 3 bases and V 5 bases, and 9 bases lay outside the gene matches. The CDR3 loop reads CASSRGQLSDYGYTF. The CDR3 DNA reads as TGTGCCAGCAGCCGGGGACAGTTGTCAGACTATGGCTACACCTTC.

The V and J genes are TRBV5-1 and TRBJ1-1, with 8 bases identical to TRBD1. Looked up from germline, CDR1 is SGHRS and CDR2 is YFSETQ. The CDR3 runs 14 residues. J gave up 5 bases and V 4 bases, and 7 bases lay outside the gene matches. The CDR3 DNA reads TGCGCCAGCAGCCGAAAGACAGGGGAGACTGAAGCTTTCTTT. Translation: CASSRKTGETEAFF.

V is TRBV5-4 and J is TRBJ2-3; 7 positions agree with TRBD1. This CDR3 contains 15 residues. After removal of 0 bases from V and 4 bases from J, the junction contained 5 bases not matched to a gene. From germline, CDR1 is SGHNT and CDR2 YYREEE (reference sequence). CDR3 residues: CASSLVTGIPDTQYF. CDR3 coding DNA: TGTGCCAGCAGCTTGGTGACAGGGATTCCAGATACGCAGTATTTT.

This sequence joins TRBV24-1 and TRBJ2-3; 9 bases map to TRBD2. V shed 1 base and J 0 bases; nucleotides not matched to a gene: 4. This CDR3 has 17 residues. Germline V gives CDR1 KGHDR, CDR2 SFDVKD. The CDR3 sequence: CATSDLGLAKSTDTQYF. CDR3 DNA: TGTGCCACCAGTGATTTAGGACTAGCGAAGAGCACAGATACGCAGTATTTT.

V gene TRBV5-1 combines with J gene TRBJ2-1; possible D gene TRBD1, 6 bases. The CDR3 sequence is 15 residues long. Germline CDR1 is SGHRS and CDR2 is YFSETQ. V dropped 7 bases and J dropped 7 bases, with 21 bases sitting between them. CDR3 loop: CASGILGQSSNEQFF. The CDR3 coding sequence is TGCGCCAGCGGTATCTTAGGACAGTCGTCTAATGAGCAGTTCTTC.

Note on this clone: Other DNA sequences from this sample encode an identical CDR3 as well. The chain links TRBV27 to TRBJ1-1; perhaps TRBD1 as D (5 bases). There are 14 residues in the CDR3. The germline V gene encodes CDR1 MNHEY and CDR2 SMNVEV (reference sequence). V was shortened by 3 bases and J by 4 bases, with 12 bases between the two germline ends. CDR3 sequence: CASSFNPGGTEAFF. The CDR3 DNA follows: TGTGCCAGCAGTTTCAACCCGGGGGGCACTGAAGCTTTCTTT.

The gene calls are TRBV9 and TRBJ2-6, with 8 bases identical to TRBD2. This CDR3 comprises 16 residues. In germline, CDR1 is SGDLS, CDR2 YYNGEE. V lost 7 bases and J lost 4; bases outside the gene matches: 10. CDR3 protein: CASSPREGRGANVLTF. CDR3 in DNA: TGTGCCAGCTCCCCCCGGGAGGGGCGCGGGGCCAACGTCCTGACTTTC.

The chain is built from TRBV6-6 and TRBJ2-7, with D perhaps given as TRBD1 or TRBD2 (5 bases each). This CDR3 spans 14 amino acids. Germline V gives CDR1 MNHNY, CDR2 SVGAGI (reference sequence). The V and J ends lost 2 bases and 6 bases respectively, with 14 bases between them. The CDR3 region has the DNA TGTGCCAGCAGTTACATGAGGGGCCAGTCCGAGCAGTACTTC. Its translation is CASSYMRGQSEQYF.

This clone was counted between two and nine times. The chain couples TRBV5-5 to TRBJ2-7; the match to TRBD2 covers 7 bases. Per germline, CDR1 SGHKS and CDR2 YYEKEE (reference sequence). Trimming cost V 0 bases and J 6 bases; bases outside gene matches: 9. The CDR3 loop spans 15 amino acids. The CDR3 region is CASSLGTSRDTEQYF. CDR3 in DNA: TGTGCCAGCAGCTTGGGGACTAGTCGAGATACCGAGCAGTACTTC. The full variable domain, its missing parts supplied by reference TRBV5-5 and TRBJ2-7, is DAGVTQSPTHLIKTRGQQVTLRCSPISGHKSVSWYQQVLGQGPQFIFQYYEKEERGRGNFPDRFSARQFPNYSSELNVNALLLGDSALYLCASSLGTSRDTEQYFGPGTRLTVT.

V usage is TRBV6-5 and J usage is TRBJ1-1; D perhaps matches TRBD1 (6 bases). The CDR3 has 13 amino acids. Germline V gene sequence: CDR1 MNHEY, CDR2 SVGAGI. Trimming took 2 bases from V and 8 from J, leaving 12 bases between them. CDR3 DNA sequence: TGTGCCAGCAGTTACCCCAGGGGTGAGGAAGCTTTCTTT. It specifies CASSYPRGEEAFF.

The V call is TRBV3-1 (or the pseudogene TRBV3-2), the J call TRBJ2-1; D ambiguous. Germline loops: CDR1 LGHDT, CDR2 YNNKEL (reference sequence). The CDR3 covers 16 residues. The V gene lost 1 base and the J gene lost 1 base, with 11 bases spanning the gap. For the CDR3, the DNA is TGTGCCAGCAGCCAAGGAAGGGTCACTTCCTACAATGAGCAGTTCTTC. This codes for CASSQGRVTSYNEQFF.

This chain connects TRBV21-1 to TRBJ2-4; TRBD2 was called by the table and not checked on the DNA. TRBV21-1 corresponds to a pseudogene. The CDR3 consists of 16 residues. CDR3: CASTSGLYLAKNIQYF. CDR3 coding DNA: TGTGCCAGCACCTCCGGTTTGTACCTAGCCAAAAACATTCAGTACTTC.

This chain joins TRBV9 and TRBJ1-4; D may be TRBD1 (5 bases). Trimming removed 4 bases at V and 0 bases at J, with 13 bases between. The CDR3 length is 16 residues. CDR1 and CDR2 from the germline V gene are SGDLS and YYNGEE. The CDR3 sequence is CASSPEWGTTNEKLFF. The CDR3 DNA is TGTGCCAGCAGCCCCGAGTGGGGGACAACTAATGAAAAACTGTTTTTT. Filled out from reference TRBV9 and TRBJ1-4, the complete variable domain reads DSGVTQTPKHLITATGQRVTLRCSPRSGDLSVYWYQQSLDQGLQFLIQYYNGEERAKGNILERFSAQQFPDLHSELNLSSLELGDSALYFCASSPEWGTTNEKLFFGSGTQLSVL.

Here the CDR3 reads CASSEQGQGGGEQYF. In DNA form, the CDR3 reads TGTGCCAGCAGTGAACAGGGACAGGGAGGTGGCGAGCAGTACTTC. The chain has TRBV6-1 and TRBJ2-7; 9 positions agree with TRBD1. V was clipped by 2 bases and J by 6 bases; unmatched bases: 8. Looked up from germline, CDR1 is MNHNS and CDR2 is SASEGT. This CDR3 spans 15 amino acids.

In the case of this clone: Other DNA sequences from this sample encode an identical CDR3 as well. The V gene is TRBV5-5, the J gene TRBJ1-6, with D possibly matching TRBD1 (5 bases). The germline V gene encodes CDR1 SGHKS and CDR2 YYEKEE (reference sequence). The CDR3 covers 14 residues. V lost 4 bases to trimming and J lost 10 bases, with 15 bases between them. The chain's CDR3 is CASSLGQNGSPLHF. As DNA, the CDR3 is TGTGCCAGCAGCCTCGGACAAAACGGATCACCCCTCCACTTT.

The chain recombines TRBV6-5 with TRBJ2-7; 8 bases line up with TRBD1. V lost 5 bases to trimming and J lost 2 bases; unmatched junction nucleotides: 5. The CDR3 consists of 14 residues. In germline, CDR1 is MNHEY, CDR2 SVGAGI. CDR3 loop: CASSPDRVTYEQYF. The DNA for the CDR3 is TGTGCCAGCAGTCCGGACAGGGTGACCTACGAGCAGTACTTC.

This clone came up a few times. This rearrangement joins TRBV15 to TRBJ1-4, with unresolved D. The CDR3 spans 13 residues. The V and J ends lost 7 bases and 8 bases respectively, with 14 bases between them. Germline V gene sequence: CDR1 LNHNV, CDR2 YYDKDF (reference sequence). The CDR3 DNA follows: TGTGCCACCACGGAAAGGGTGCGAGAAAAACTGTTTTTT. Translated, it gives CATTERVREKLFF.

V usage is TRBV10-3 and J usage is TRBJ1-2; TRBD1 matches 8 bases. After removal of 6 bases from V and 7 bases from J, the junction contained 13 bases not matched to a gene. This CDR3 is built from 15 residues. Germline V gives CDR1 ENHRY, CDR2 SYGVKD. The CDR3 DNA follows: TGTGCCATCAGGGTGGACAGGGAAGAACTCCGTGGCTACACCTTC. Translated, it gives CAIRVDREELRGYTF.

The J gene is TRBJ1-2, the V gene TRBV3-1 (or the pseudogene TRBV3-2), with a possible D match to TRBD1 (5 bases). This CDR3 contains 18 residues. V was trimmed by 0 bases and J by 4 bases, leaving 21 bases between them. Germline V CDR1 and CDR2: LGHDT, YNNKEL (reference sequence). The CDR3 is CASSQDFTGGRPIYGYTF. The CDR3 nucleotides read TGTGCCAGCAGCCAAGATTTCACAGGAGGCAGGCCCATCTATGGCTACACCTTC.

The chain combines TRBV7-6 with TRBJ1-6; D gene ambiguous. The germline CDR1 and CDR2 sequences are SGHVS and FNYEAQ. Deletions cut 5 bases from V and 8 bases from J, with 13 bases between. This CDR3 comprises 14 residues. CDR3 nucleotides: TGTGCCAGCAGCCTTCTTCTTAGAGATTCACCCCTCCACTTT. It encodes CASSLLLRDSPLHF.

This clone has a handful of counts. This chain joins TRBV7-9 and TRBJ2-4, with D tentatively TRBD2 (5 bases). The CDR3 is 14 residues long. Trimming stripped 2 bases from V and 6 bases from J, with 11 bases between. Germline V CDR1 and CDR2: SEHNR, FQNEAQ (reference sequence). The CDR3: CASSLTRGLNIQYF. CDR3 nucleotide sequence: TGTGCCAGCAGCTTAACTAGAGGACTAAACATTCAGTACTTC.

The V and J genes are TRBV2 and TRBJ2-1, with TRBD2 as a possible D gene (7 bases). Germline loops: CDR1 SNHLY, CDR2 FYNNEI. This CDR3 comprises 14 residues. With 0 bases removed from V and 8 bases from J, the gap between germline ends came to 11 bases. The CDR3: CASSEAGGPDEQFF. The CDR3, as DNA: TGTGCCAGCAGTGAAGCGGGGGGGCCGGATGAGCAGTTCTTC.

This rearrangement joins TRBV7-8 to TRBJ1-1; D ambiguous. Trimming removed 7 bases at V and 4 bases at J, with 13 bases between. Germline-derived CDR1 and CDR2 are SGHVS and FQNEAQ. This CDR3 region has 13 residues. The CDR3 DNA is TGTGCCAGCACCCTAGTTCGGTCCACTGAAGCTTTCTTT. Amino acids: CASTLVRSTEAFF.

This chain connects TRBV23-1 to TRBJ2-1; 11 bases map to TRBD1. TRBV23-1 is identified as an open reading frame with a role that is uncertain. The CDR3 is 14 amino acids. With V trimmed by 4 bases and J by 7 bases, 3 bases remained unmatched. The CDR3 protein is CASSLRDRGNEQFF. The DNA for the CDR3 is TGCGCCAGCAGTCTCAGGGACAGGGGGAATGAGCAGTTCTTC.

The rearrangement links TRBV2 to TRBJ1-6, with 10 bases aligning to TRBD1. In germline, CDR1 is SNHLY, CDR2 FYNNEI. V lost 4 bases, J lost 7 bases, and 7 bases stayed unmatched. The CDR3 runs to 16 residues. This CDR3 is CASSGLGGQGNSPLHF. For the CDR3, the DNA is TGTGCCAGCAGTGGCCTAGGGGGACAGGGGAATTCACCCCTCCACTTT. Full variable domain (missing parts from reference TRBV2 and TRBJ1-6): EPEVTQTPSHQVTQMGQEVILRCVPISNHLYFYWYRQILGQKVEFLVSFYNNEISEKSEIFDDQFSVERPDGSNFTLKIRSTKLEDSAMYFCASSGLGGQGNSPLHFGNGTRLTVT.

V and J are TRBV2 and TRBJ2-3; D tentatively reads TRBD1 or TRBD2 (5 bases each). The V end lost 3 bases, the J end lost 3 bases, and 7 bases lay between the germline ends. This CDR3 spans 13 amino acids. Germline loops: CDR1 SNHLY, CDR2 FYNNEI. In DNA form, the CDR3 reads TGTGCCAGCAGTGACGAGGGGACAGATACGCAGTATTTT. This translates into CASSDEGTDTQYF. The entire variable domain, with the rest obtained from reference TRBV2 and TRBJ2-3, is as follows: EPEVTQTPSHQVTQMGQEVILRCVPISNHLYFYWYRQILGQKVEFLVSFYNNEISEKSEIFDDQFSVERPDGSNFTLKIRSTKLEDSAMYFCASSDEGTDTQYFGPGTRLTVL.

The chain has TRBV10-3 and TRBJ2-4, with a weak D call TRBD2 (5 bases). Germline assignment: CDR1 ENHRY and CDR2 SYGVKD. This CDR3 comprises 14 residues. V was trimmed by 2 bases and J by 0 bases, leaving 5 bases between them. The DNA for the CDR3 is TGTGCCATCAGTGAGGAGGGAGCCAAAAACATTCAGTACTTC. It encodes CAISEEGAKNIQYF.

The chain links TRBV16 to TRBJ1-6; D remains ambiguous. Germline lookup yields CDR1 KGHSY and CDR2 FQNENV. This CDR3 is built from 13 residues. V dropped 1 base and J dropped 5 bases, with 3 bases sitting between them. CDR3: CASSQFNNSPLHF. For the CDR3, the DNA is TGTGCCAGCAGCCAATTCAATAATTCACCCCTCCACTTT. The variable domain in full, completed from reference TRBV16 and TRBJ1-6, reads GEEVAQTPKHLVRGEGQKAKLYCAPIKGHSYVFWYQQVLKNEFKFLISFQNENVFDETGMPKERFSAKCLPNSPCSLEIQATKLEDSAVYFCASSQFNNSPLHFGNGTRLTVT.